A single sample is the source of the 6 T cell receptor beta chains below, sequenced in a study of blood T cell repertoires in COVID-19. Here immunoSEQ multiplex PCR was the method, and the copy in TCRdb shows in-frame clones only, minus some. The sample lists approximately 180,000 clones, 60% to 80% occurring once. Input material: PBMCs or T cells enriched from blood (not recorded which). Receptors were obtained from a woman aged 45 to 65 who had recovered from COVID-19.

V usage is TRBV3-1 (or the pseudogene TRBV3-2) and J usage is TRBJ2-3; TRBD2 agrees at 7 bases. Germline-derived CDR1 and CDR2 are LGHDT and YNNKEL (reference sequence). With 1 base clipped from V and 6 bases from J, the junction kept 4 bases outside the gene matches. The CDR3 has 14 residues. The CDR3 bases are TGTGCCAGCAGCCAAGGGAACGGGAGGGATACGCAGTATTTT. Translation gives CASSQGNGRDTQYF.

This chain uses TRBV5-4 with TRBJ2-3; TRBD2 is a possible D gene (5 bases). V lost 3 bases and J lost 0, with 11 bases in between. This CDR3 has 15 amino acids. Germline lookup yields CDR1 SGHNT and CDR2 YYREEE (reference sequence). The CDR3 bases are TGTGCCAGCAGCTCCGGAGGCATTAGCACAGATACGCAGTATTTT. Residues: CASSSGGISTDTQYF.

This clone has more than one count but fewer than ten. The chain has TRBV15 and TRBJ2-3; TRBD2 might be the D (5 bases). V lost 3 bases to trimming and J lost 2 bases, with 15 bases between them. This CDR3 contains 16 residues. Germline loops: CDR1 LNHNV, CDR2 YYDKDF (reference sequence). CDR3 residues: CATSRVLARFTDTQYF. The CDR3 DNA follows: TGTGCCACCAGCAGGGTATTAGCGCGATTCACAGATACGCAGTATTTT.

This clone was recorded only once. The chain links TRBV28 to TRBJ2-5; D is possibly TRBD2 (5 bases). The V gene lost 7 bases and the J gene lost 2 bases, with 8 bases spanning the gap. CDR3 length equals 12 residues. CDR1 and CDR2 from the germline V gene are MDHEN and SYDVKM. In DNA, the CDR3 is TGTGCCAGCACCGGGGTACAAGAGACCCAGTACTTC. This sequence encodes CASTGVQETQYF.

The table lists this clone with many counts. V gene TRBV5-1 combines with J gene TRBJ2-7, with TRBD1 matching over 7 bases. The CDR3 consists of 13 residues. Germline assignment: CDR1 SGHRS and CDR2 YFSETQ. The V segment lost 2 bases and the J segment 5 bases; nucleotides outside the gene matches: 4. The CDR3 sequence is CASSLPTGNEQYF. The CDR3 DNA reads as TGCGCCAGCAGCTTACCGACAGGGAACGAGCAGTACTTC.

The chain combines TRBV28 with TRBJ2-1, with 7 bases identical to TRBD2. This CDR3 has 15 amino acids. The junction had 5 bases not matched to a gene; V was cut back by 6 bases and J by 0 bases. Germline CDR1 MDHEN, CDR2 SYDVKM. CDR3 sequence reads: CASRLLASSYNEQFF. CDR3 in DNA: TGTGCCAGCAGACTACTAGCGAGCTCCTACAATGAGCAGTTCTTC.